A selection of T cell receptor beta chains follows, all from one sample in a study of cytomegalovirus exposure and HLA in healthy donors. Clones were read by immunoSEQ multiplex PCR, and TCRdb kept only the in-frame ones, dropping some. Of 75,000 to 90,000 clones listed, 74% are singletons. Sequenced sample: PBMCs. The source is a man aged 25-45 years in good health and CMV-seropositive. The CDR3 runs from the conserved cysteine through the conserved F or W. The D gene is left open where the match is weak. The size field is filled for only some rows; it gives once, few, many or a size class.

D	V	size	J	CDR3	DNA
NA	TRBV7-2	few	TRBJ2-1	CASSLVSGGNEQFF	TGTGCCAGCAGCTTAGTTTCCGGGGGCAATGAGCAGTTCTTC
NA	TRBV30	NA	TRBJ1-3	CACTYSGNTIYF	TGTGCCTGTACATACTCTGGAAACACCATATATTTT
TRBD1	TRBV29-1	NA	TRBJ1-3	CSGTGASGNTIYF	TGCAGCGGGACAGGGGCCTCTGGAAACACCATATATTTT
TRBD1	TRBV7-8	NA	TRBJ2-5	CASSLPPPGQPFQDTQYF	TGTGCCAGCAGCTTACCGCCGCCGGGACAGCCCTTCCAAGATACCCAGTACTTC
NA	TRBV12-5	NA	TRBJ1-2	CASGLSQDSENYGYTF	TGTGCTAGTGGTTTAAGTCAGGACAGCGAAAACTATGGCTACACCTTC
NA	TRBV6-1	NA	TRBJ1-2	CASSEGHTNYGYTF	TGTGCCAGCAGTGAGGGACACACGAACTATGGCTACACCTTC
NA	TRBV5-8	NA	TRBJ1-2	CASLGGSMPGYTF	TGTGCCAGCCTTGGAGGTTCTATGCCAGGCTACACCTTC
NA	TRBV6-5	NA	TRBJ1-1	CASSYSGEGNSEAFF	TGTGCCAGCAGTTACTCAGGGGAGGGTAATTCTGAAGCTTTCTTT
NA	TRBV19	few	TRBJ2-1	CASMEGGLYNEQFF	TGTGCCAGTATGGAGGGGGGGCTGTACAATGAGCAGTTCTTC
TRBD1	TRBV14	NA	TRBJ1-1	CASSQYRGDTEAFF	TGTGCCAGCAGCCAGTACAGGGGAGATACTGAAGCTTTCTTT